The rows below give T cell receptor beta chains drawn from one sample of a study of CD8 T cells in Susac syndrome. TCRdb re-derived calls from the immunoSEQ multiplex PCR reads in MiXCR, one entry per CDR3 protein. Of approximately 71,000 distinct CDR3 sequences in the sample, 96% were seen once. The specimen was CD4+ T cells from PBMCs. These receptors were obtained from a human donor with multiple sclerosis. CDR3s include the opening cysteine and the closing phenylalanine or tryptophan. D genes are given only for firm matches. Rows give clone size only sometimes, using once, few, many, or a class for an expanded clone.

TRBJ2-5	TRBV20-1	NA	NA	12	TGCAGTGCTTTAGACAGGAAGGAGACCCAGTACTTC	CSALDRKETQYF
TRBJ2-5	TRBV5-8	NA	TRBD1	15	TGTGCCAGCAGCCGTGACAGGGCAAGATGGGAGACCCAGTACTTC	CASSRDRARWETQYF
TRBJ2-7	TRBV6-6	NA	TRBD1	14	TGTGCCAGCAGTCCGGGACAGGGGGCCTACGAGCAGTACTTC	CASSPGQGAYEQYF
TRBJ2-2	TRBV7-9	NA	NA	19	TGTGCCAGCAGCTTAGCGAGAGTCGGCTATCTAGAAAACACCGGGGAGCTGTTTTTT	CASSLARVGYLENTGELFF
TRBJ2-5	TRBV7-2	NA	NA	14	TGTGCCAGCAGCTTAGCCCGCGACTTGCAGACCCAGTACTTC	CASSLARDLQTQYF
TRBJ2-1	TRBV3-1	once	TRBD2	15	TGTGCCAGTTGGACGAGCGGGGGGGCTGCAAATGAGCAGTTCTTC	CASWTSGGAANEQFF
TRBJ1-2	TRBV6-5	NA	NA	14	TGTGCCAGCAGTTACTCGATAGAGAACTATGGCTACACCTTC	CASSYSIENYGYTF
TRBJ1-1	TRBV7-8	NA	NA	15	TGTGCCAGCAGCTTAGAATGGACAGCTAACACTGAAGCTTTCTTT	CASSLEWTANTEAFF
TRBJ2-7	TRBV6-6	NA	TRBD2	15	TGTGCCAGCAGTTACGGGCGGGGGGGCCTATTCGAGCAGTACTTC	CASSYGRGGLFEQYF
TRBJ1-3	TRBV7-9	NA	NA	14	TGTGCCAGCAGCTTGGACAGCTTAAGAAACACCATATATTTT	CASSLDSLRNTIYF
TRBJ2-6	TRBV6-2/TRBV6-3	NA	NA	15	TGTGCCAGCAGTTACGAAGGGGCTGGGGCCAACGTCCTGACTTTC	CASSYEGAGANVLTF
TRBJ2-5	TRBV30	NA	NA	13	TGTGCCTGGATGAGGGGAGGTCGGGAGACCCAGTACTTC	CAWMRGGRETQYF
TRBJ1-5	TRBV19	NA	NA	16	TGTGCCAGTCGAACTAAGGGACAACATAGCAATCAGCCCCAGCATTTT	CASRTKGQHSNQPQHF
TRBJ2-7	TRBV4-1	NA	TRBD2	14	TGCGCCAGCAGCCAAGGAGCGGGACGCTACGAGCAGTACTTC	CASSQGAGRYEQYF
TRBJ2-5	TRBV20-1	NA	NA	12	TGCAGTGCTGGGGGCAGCTGGGAGACCCAGTACTTC	CSAGGSWETQYF
TRBJ1-5	TRBV12-3/TRBV12-4	NA	NA	15	TGTGCCAGCAGTTGGGGGTGGGGAAGCAATCAGCCCCAGCATTTT	CASSWGWGSNQPQHF
TRBJ1-1	TRBV9	NA	NA	14	TGTGCCAGCAGCCCTCAGGGTTTTGGCACTGAAGCTTTCTTT	CASSPQGFGTEAFF
TRBJ2-5	TRBV7-9	NA	NA	14	TGTGCCAGCAGCCCACCCGGGGGCCAAGAGACCCAGTACTTC	CASSPPGGQETQYF
TRBJ2-3	TRBV10-3	NA	TRBD2	13	TGTGCCATCAGTGAGGGCGGGGGAGGTACGCAGTATTTT	CAISEGGGGTQYF
TRBJ1-5	TRBV20-1	few	NA	12	TGCAGTGCTAGAAACGGTGATCAGCCCCAGCATTTT	CSARNGDQPQHF
TRBJ2-7	TRBV6-6	NA	TRBD1	14	TGTGCCAGCAGTACAGGGGAAGGAACCGACGAGCAGTACTTC	CASSTGEGTDEQYF
TRBJ2-5	TRBV24-1	NA	NA	13	TGTGCCACCAGTGATGGGAGTCAAGAGACCCAGTACTTC	CATSDGSQETQYF
TRBJ2-7	TRBV7-2	NA	TRBD2	15	TGTGCCAGCAGCTTATTCCGTAGCGGGGGTCCCGAGCAGTACTTC	CASSLFRSGGPEQYF
TRBJ2-3	TRBV10-3	NA	TRBD1	14	TGTGCCACCAGGACAGGGGCACTGGTAGATACGCAGTATTTT	CATRTGALVDTQYF
TRBJ2-1	TRBV3-1	once	NA	13	TGTGCCAGCAGCCAAGGGGACGCGGGGCCAGGGTTCTTC	CASSQGDAGPGFF
TRBJ2-2	TRBV5-1	NA	NA	14	TGCGCCAGCAGCTTGGCCGGGGTTACCGGGGAGCTGTTTTTT	CASSLAGVTGELFF
TRBJ1-5	TRBV5-1	NA	NA	14	TGCGCCAGCAGCACAGGGACCGCGAATCAGCCCCAGCATTTT	CASSTGTANQPQHF
TRBJ2-7	TRBV19	once	TRBD1	17	TGTGCCAGTAGTACTCTCCCGGGACAGGGTTTCCCCTACGAGCAGTACTTC	CASSTLPGQGFPYEQYF
TRBJ2-1	TRBV19	NA	NA	14	TGTGCCAGTAGTATCCGAGGGTCCTACAATGAGCAGTTCTTC	CASSIRGSYNEQFF
TRBJ2-6	TRBV7-9	NA	TRBD1	17	TGTGCCAGCAGCTTAGGGACAGGCGCCACTGGGGCCAACGTCCTGACTTTC	CASSLGTGATGANVLTF
TRBJ2-7	TRBV30	few	TRBD1	13	TGTGCCTGGAGTCGGGACAGCTCCTACGAGCAGTACTTC	CAWSRDSSYEQYF
TRBJ1-6	TRBV5-4	NA	TRBD1	13	TGTGCCAGCAGCGTGGGACAGGGAGAACCCCTCCACTTT	CASSVGQGEPLHF
TRBJ2-5	TRBV10-3	NA	NA	14	TGTGCCATCAGTTTGGGAACCCCCGTCGAGACCCAGTACTTC	CAISLGTPVETQYF
TRBJ2-5	TRBV29-1	NA	NA	11	TGCAGCGTCCTGGACGGCGAGACCCAGTACTTC	CSVLDGETQYF
TRBJ2-7	TRBV19	NA	NA	14	TGTGCCAGCTCCCCGGGCGGGACATTCTACGAGCAGTACTTC	CASSPGGTFYEQYF
TRBJ2-5	TRBV5-1	once	NA	15	TGCGCCAGCAGCCCCCGGACAGTGTACCAAGAGACCCAGTACTTC	CASSPRTVYQETQYF
TRBJ1-5	TRBV30	once	NA	14	TGTGCCTGGAGGTCGGGACAACCAAATCAGCCCCAGCATTTT	CAWRSGQPNQPQHF
TRBJ2-7	TRBV5-1	NA	NA	14	TGCGCCAGCAGCTTGGCCCTTTCTTCCTACGAGCAGTACTTC	CASSLALSSYEQYF
TRBJ2-7	TRBV3-1	few	NA	14	TGTGCCAGCAGCCCGAGGGGGGCCACCTACGAGCAGTACTTC	CASSPRGATYEQYF
TRBJ2-7	TRBV4-2	NA	NA	16	TGTGCCAGCAGCCAAGTTCAGGGGGGGGGCTCCTACGAGCAGTACTTC	CASSQVQGGGSYEQYF